Below, 15 T cell receptor beta chains from the same sample are listed, as sequenced in a study of cytomegalovirus exposure and HLA in healthy donors. The PCR had 60 Vbeta and 13 Jbeta primers. TCRdb keeps only in-frame clones here, not all; method: immunoSEQ multiplex PCR. The listing contains 150,000 to 200,000 clones. Sequences were obtained from PBMCs. The source is a man aged 25 to 40 in good health and CMV-seronegative.

The chain links TRBV28 to TRBJ2-7; the D gene is possibly TRBD2 (5 bases). Germline CDR1 is MDHEN and CDR2 is SYDVKM. Trimming took 6 bases from V and 4 from J, leaving 13 bases between them. The CDR3 sequence is 13 residues long. Here the CDR3 reads CASSTSPPYEQYF. In nucleotides, the CDR3 is TGTGCCAGCAGCACTAGTCCTCCGTACGAGCAGTACTTC.

The chain carries TRBV18 and TRBJ1-4; D may be TRBD1 (6 bases). CDR3 length equals 15 residues. CDR1 KGHSH and CDR2 LQKENI come from the germline V gene. V dropped 1 base and J dropped 5 bases, with 11 bases sitting between them. The CDR3 protein is CASSPLGGLNEKLFF. CDR3 DNA sequence: TGTGCCAGCTCACCACTAGGGGGTCTAAATGAAAAACTGTTTTTT.

The chain recombines TRBV6-1 with TRBJ1-2, with a tentative D call TRBD1 (5 bases). This CDR3 region has 15 residues. Germline V gives CDR1 MNHNS, CDR2 SASEGT. Trimming left V 6 bases short and J 0 bases short, with 14 bases between. CDR3 sequence: CASRKDRPANYGYTF. CDR3 coding DNA: TGTGCCAGCAGAAAAGACAGACCCGCTAACTATGGCTACACCTTC.

The genes are TRBV6-1 and TRBJ1-5; a possible D gene is TRBD1 (6 bases). Germline V gives CDR1 MNHNS, CDR2 SASEGT. V was cut by 4 bases and J by 0 bases, with 13 bases left in between. The CDR3 has 16 residues. Here the CDR3 reads CASSVRQDASNQPQHF. The CDR3 region has the DNA TGTGCCAGCAGTGTCCGACAGGACGCTAGCAATCAGCCCCAGCATTTT.

The chain couples TRBV27 to TRBJ2-7; D is uncertain. V shed 6 bases and J shed 6 bases, with 12 bases lying between them. This CDR3 has 12 amino acids. From germline, CDR1 is MNHEY and CDR2 SMNVEV (reference sequence). The CDR3 is CASRERLTEQYF. The CDR3 nucleotides read TGTGCCAGCAGGGAGAGGCTTACCGAGCAGTACTTC.

The rearrangement uses TRBV19 and TRBJ2-3, with 7 bases identical to TRBD2. This CDR3 contains 15 residues. The J segment lost 2 bases and the V segment lost 6 bases, leaving 8 bases of the junction unmatched. The germline V gene encodes CDR1 LNHDA and CDR2 SQIVND (reference sequence). In DNA form, the CDR3 reads TGTGCCAGTAGACGACTAGCTGGGACCACAGATACGCAGTATTTT. Amino acid sequence: CASRRLAGTTDTQYF.

As concerns this clone: Other DNA variants within this sample encode the same CDR3. The chain is built from TRBV5-1 and TRBJ2-3; 13 bases match TRBD2. V was pared by 3 bases and J by 6 bases, with 4 bases of the junction left unmatched. This CDR3 region has 15 residues. Germline V gives CDR1 SGHRS, CDR2 YFSETQ. CDR3 amino acids: CASSSGTSGTDTQYF. The CDR3 DNA sequence: TGCGCCAGCAGCTCCGGGACTAGCGGGACGGATACGCAGTATTTT.

The V gene is TRBV6-1, the J gene TRBJ1-1; the D is unclear. The germline gives CDR1 MNHNS, CDR2 SASEGT. The CDR3 is 13 amino acids. V lost 0 bases and J lost 5, with 7 bases in between. CDR3 protein: CASSEARGTEAFF. CDR3 DNA sequence: TGTGCCAGCAGTGAAGCGCGCGGAACTGAAGCTTTCTTT.

V gene TRBV11-3 combines with J gene TRBJ2-7; TRBD1 aligns across 7 bases. In germline, CDR1 is SGHNT, CDR2 YENEEA. Losses at the gene ends were 1 base for V and 4 bases for J; bases not matched to a gene: 4. The CDR3 extends over 14 amino acids. The CDR3 region has the DNA TGTGCCAGCAGCTTAGCTGGGACAGAATACGAGCAGTACTTC. Its protein is CASSLAGTEYEQYF.

The chain employs TRBV29-1 and TRBJ2-4; D is possibly TRBD2 (6 bases). Germline loops: CDR1 SQVTM, CDR2 ANQGSEA. V gave up 4 bases and J gave up 4 bases, with 20 bases separating them. The CDR3 loop spans 16 amino acids. The CDR3 DNA sequence: TGCAGCGTTGCAAGGTTGCTAGCGAGGTTAAAAAACATTCAGTACTTC. This gives the protein CSVARLLARLKNIQYF.

The genes are TRBV2 and TRBJ1-2; the D gene is possibly TRBD1 (5 bases). Trimming took 4 bases from V and 0 from J, leaving 12 bases between them. The CDR3 is 15 amino acids. Germline V gene sequence: CDR1 SNHLY, CDR2 FYNNEI. This CDR3 reads CASSVTEAPNYGYTF. DNA of the CDR3: TGTGCCAGCAGTGTGACAGAAGCCCCTAACTATGGCTACACCTTC.

The CDR3 region has the DNA TGTGCCAGCACCCCCTTAGCGGACAGGGGCAAGGGAGAGACCCAGTACTTC. Translation: CASTPLADRGKGETQYF. This chain joins TRBV25-1 and TRBJ2-5, with 9 bases matching TRBD1. The CDR3 length is 17 residues. The germline V gene has CDR1 MGHDK and CDR2 SYGVNS. Trimming at V came to 7 bases and at J to 4 bases, leaving 16 bases not matched to a gene.

This chain connects TRBV19 to TRBJ1-2; TRBD1 matches at 8 bases. The V segment lost 5 bases and the J segment 0 bases; nucleotides outside the gene matches: 8. Germline CDR1 is LNHDA and CDR2 is SQIVND (reference sequence). This CDR3 contains 16 residues. DNA of the CDR3: TGTGCCAGTAGTCCGAAAGACAGGGGCACTAACTATGGCTACACCTTC. It is translated as CASSPKDRGTNYGYTF. Based on the CDR3 plus reference TRBV19 and TRBJ1-2, the full variable domain is DGGITQSPKYLFRKEGQNVTLSCEQNLNHDAMYWYRQDPGQGLRLIYYSQIVNDFQKGDIAEGYSVSREKKESFPLTVTSAQKNPTAFYLCASSPKDRGTNYGYTFGSGTRLTVV.

The V gene is TRBV18, the J gene TRBJ2-5, with TRBD1 matching over 8 bases. The CDR3 extends over 13 amino acids. Germline V lookup: CDR1 KGHSH, CDR2 LQKENI. Unmatched junction bases numbered 4, after V lost 6 bases and J lost 4 bases. This CDR3 is CASSGQGRETQYF. The CDR3 nucleotides are TGTGCCAGCTCCGGACAGGGCCGAGAGACCCAGTACTTC.

The rearrangement links TRBV28 to TRBJ2-4; 9 bases align to TRBD2. J lost 8 bases, V lost 3 bases, and 2 bases had no gene match. The CDR3 runs to 13 residues. Germline-derived CDR1 and CDR2 are MDHEN and SYDVKM. The CDR3 coding sequence is TGTGCCAGCAGTTTCCAGCGGGAGGACATTCAGTACTTC. Protein: CASSFQREDIQYF.